The 25 T cell receptor beta chains below were found in one sample sequenced in a study of T-cell memory formation after mild COVID-19. TCRdb re-analysed the 5' RACE reads in MiXCR, keeping a single row per CDR3 protein. Of 70,000 to 100,000 distinct CDR3 sequences listed, about 13% are singletons. The sample was PBMCs or a T cell subset sorted from them (not recorded which). The receptors here all came from an adult woman who had mild COVID-19 (a few samples of this study predate the infection). Cell type and time point are not known.

The sample holds a few counts of this clonotype. This chain joins TRBV13 and TRBJ2-5; 8 bases fit TRBD2. V dropped 1 base and J dropped 7; count of bases not matched to a gene: 23. The germline gives CDR1 PRHDT, CDR2 FYEKMQ (reference sequence). The CDR3 runs 20 residues. The CDR3 nucleotides are TGTGCCAGCAGCTTAGCGACGAGGGTAGCGGGAACCCCCTGGGGGCGGACCCAGTACTTC. Translated: CASSLATRVAGTPWGRTQYF. Looking up the rest from reference TRBV13 and TRBJ2-5 gives the full variable domain: AAGVIQSPRHLIKEKRETATLKCYPIPRHDTVYWYQQGPGQDPQFLISFYEKMQSDKGSIPDRFSAQQFSDYHSELNMSSLELGDSALYFCASSLATRVAGTPWGRTQYFGPGTRLLVL.

This clonotype was counted a few times. J is TRBJ2-3 and V is TRBV7-8; 10 positions agree with TRBD1. CDR1 and CDR2 (germline): SGHVS, FQNEAQ. CDR3 length: 17 residues. V shed 2 bases and J 2 bases; nucleotides not matched to a gene: 7. CDR3 sequence: CASSLFGDRGYTDTQYF. The CDR3 DNA sequence: TGTGCCAGCAGCTTATTCGGGGACAGGGGCTACACAGATACGCAGTATTTT. Complete variable domain (other parts from reference TRBV7-8 and TRBJ2-3): GAGVSQSPRYKVAKRGQDVALRCDPISGHVSLFWYQQALGQGPEFLTYFQNEAQLDKSGLPSDRFFAERPEGSVSTLKIQRTQQEDSAVYLCASSLFGDRGYTDTQYFGPGTRLTVL.

The V and J genes are TRBV30 and TRBJ2-5, with no clear D. Germline V gives CDR1 GTSNPN, CDR2 SVGIG (reference sequence). The CDR3 is made up of 12 amino acids. V dropped 1 base and J dropped 5 bases, with 8 bases sitting between them. CDR3 region: CAWSDGVETQYF. The DNA for the CDR3 is TGTGCCTGGAGTGATGGGGTGGAGACCCAGTACTTC.

This clonotype was picked up a small number of times. The CDR3 sequence: CASSLEGPRGNSPLHF. CDR3 DNA sequence: TGCGCCAGCAGCTTGGAAGGGCCCAGAGGGAATTCACCCCTCCACTTT. J is TRBJ1-6 and V is TRBV5-1; D ambiguous. The CDR3 is 16 amino acids. CDR1 and CDR2 (germline): SGHRS, YFSETQ. Trimming took 0 bases from V and 7 from J, leaving 14 bases between them.

This clonotype came up a few times. The rearrangement links TRBV7-2 to TRBJ2-7; TRBD2 aligns across 9 bases. The germline V gene has CDR1 SGHTA and CDR2 FQGNSA. The CDR3 length is 15 residues. Trimming removed 4 bases from V and 3 bases from J; junction bases left unmatched: 7. The chain's CDR3 is CASSWTSVGYYEQYF. CDR3 coding DNA: TGTGCCAGCAGCTGGACTAGCGTAGGGTACTACGAGCAGTACTTC.

CDR3 bases: TGTGCCACCAGCATCAGGGGTTTGGGATGGGGAGAGACCCAGTACTTC. Its protein product is CATSIRGLGWGETQYF. The chain employs TRBV15 and TRBJ2-5; possible D gene TRBD1, 6 bases. Trimming cost V 4 bases and J 4 bases, with 19 bases left between them. This CDR3 comprises 16 residues. CDR1 is LNHNV, CDR2 YYDKDF, per germline (reference sequence).

V and J are TRBV5-1 and TRBJ2-5, with D possibly being TRBD2 (6 bases). The CDR3 totals 16 residues. V was shortened by 0 bases and J by 0 bases, with 12 bases between the two germline ends. Per germline, CDR1 SGHRS and CDR2 YFSETQ. The CDR3 DNA reads TGCGCCAGCAGCTTGGAGTCTAGCGTGAACCAAGAGACCCAGTACTTC. Amino acid sequence: CASSLESSVNQETQYF.

This sequence joins TRBV5-1 and TRBJ2-1; D is unresolved. Looked up from germline, CDR1 is SGHRS and CDR2 is YFSETQ. The CDR3 has 15 residues. V lost 4 bases and J 4 bases, leaving 15 bases between the germline ends. DNA of the CDR3: TGCGCCAGCAGCGCATCTTTTTCATTTTACAATGAGCAGTTCTTC. Translating it yields CASSASFSFYNEQFF.

This chain joins TRBV9 and TRBJ2-3; no clear D. CDR1 and CDR2 from the germline V gene are SGDLS and YYNGEE. The V gene lost 0 bases and the J gene lost 0 bases, with 11 bases spanning the gap. CDR3 length: 16 amino acids. The chain's CDR3 is CASSVGSLTSTDTQYF. The CDR3 nucleotides are TGTGCCAGCAGCGTAGGGTCACTTACTAGCACAGATACGCAGTATTTT.

This clonotype was found a few times. V is TRBV20-1 and J is TRBJ2-7; 7 bases fit TRBD2. The CDR3 sequence is 12 residues long. Germline CDR1 and CDR2: DFQATT and SNEGSKA (reference sequence). V shed 3 bases, J shed 5 bases, and the junction held 4 bases outside the gene matches. The CDR3 nucleotides are TGCAGTGCTAGGGGGACTACGAACGAGCAGTACTTC. Its protein is CSARGTTNEQYF.

The rearrangement joins TRBV25-1 to TRBJ1-1; D gene unclear. Germline V CDR1 and CDR2: MGHDK, SYGVNS. V was clipped by 1 base and J by 11 bases, with 8 bases between them. The CDR3 contains 11 residues. CDR3 amino acids: CASSEFGEAFF. CDR3 in DNA: TGTGCCAGCAGTGAATTTGGAGAGGCTTTCTTT. Drawing the rest from reference TRBV25-1 and TRBJ1-1, the complete variable domain is EADIYQTPRYLVIGTGKKITLECSQTMGHDKMYWYQQDPGMELHLIHYSYGVNSTEKGDLSSESTVSRIRTEHFPLTLESARPSHTSQYLCASSEFGEAFFGQGTRLTVV.

This sequence joins TRBV25-1 and TRBJ2-7, with D possibly TRBD2 on 5 matching bases. Trimming removed 6 bases at V and 4 bases at J, with 13 bases between. The germline gives CDR1 MGHDK, CDR2 SYGVNS. The CDR3 spans 13 residues. This chain's CDR3 is CASRVGGPYEQYF. The CDR3 nucleotides read TGTGCCAGCAGAGTAGGAGGACCTTACGAGCAGTACTTC.

The chain carries TRBV12-3 or TRBV12-4 and TRBJ2-1; 8 bases fit TRBD2. The V segment lost 6 bases and the J segment 3 bases; nucleotides outside the gene matches: 7. The CDR3 extends over 15 amino acids. The CDR3 loop is CASRQLAVIYNEQFF. The CDR3 coding sequence is TGTGCCAGCAGGCAACTAGCGGTCATCTACAATGAGCAGTTCTTC.

This clonotype was counted between two and nine times. The CDR3: CASSLSGIEADTQYF. For the CDR3, the DNA is TGTGCCAGCAGCTTATCCGGGATCGAGGCAGATACGCAGTATTTT. J is TRBJ2-3 and V is TRBV7-9, with D possibly TRBD2 on 5 matching bases. Trimming took 2 bases from V and 4 from J, leaving 13 bases between them. The germline V gene encodes CDR1 SEHNR and CDR2 FQNEAQ (reference sequence). This CDR3 spans 15 amino acids.

This clonotype was counted many times. V is TRBV9 and J is TRBJ2-3, with 7 positions matching TRBD2. Per the germline V gene, CDR1 is SGDLS and CDR2 is YYNGEE. With V trimmed by 0 bases and J by 0 bases, 4 bases remained unmatched. The CDR3 spans 16 residues. The chain's CDR3 is CASSVVASGSTDTQYF. DNA of the CDR3: TGTGCCAGCAGCGTAGTGGCTAGCGGAAGCACAGATACGCAGTATTTT.

The V gene is TRBV15, the J gene TRBJ2-1; 7 bases are shared with TRBD1. CDR1 and CDR2 (germline): LNHNV, YYDKDF (reference sequence). The CDR3 has 15 amino acids. J gave up 4 bases and V 1 base, and 4 bases lay outside the gene matches. Here the CDR3 reads CATSRARTGYNEQFF. CDR3 sequence (DNA): TGTGCCACCAGCAGAGCAAGGACAGGTTACAATGAGCAGTTCTTC.

This clonotype has a handful of counts. The CDR3 DNA follows: TGCAGTGCTAGAGTCGGACAGGGGTTTAACTACGAGCAGTACTTC. Encoded protein: CSARVGQGFNYEQYF. V gene TRBV20-1 combines with J gene TRBJ2-7; 9 positions agree with TRBD1. The V gene's germline CDR1 is DFQATT and CDR2 SNEGSKA (reference sequence). The ends lost 1 base at V and 3 bases at J; junction bases unmatched: 7. The length of the CDR3 is 15 residues.

This clonotype was seen more than once but under ten times. The rearrangement links TRBV5-1 to TRBJ2-1, with 8 bases that match TRBD1. CDR3 size: 13 residues. J gave up 6 bases and V 4 bases, and 3 bases lay outside the gene matches. The germline V gene has CDR1 SGHRS and CDR2 YFSETQ. Here the CDR3 reads CASSHGQGNEQFF. The CDR3 DNA follows: TGCGCCAGCAGCCATGGACAGGGCAATGAGCAGTTCTTC.

This clonotype was picked up many times. The chain is built from TRBV7-9 and TRBJ2-5; D gene ambiguous. V dropped 5 bases and J dropped 5 bases, with 15 bases sitting between them. The CDR3 is 14 residues long. CDR1 is SEHNR, CDR2 FQNEAQ, per germline (reference sequence). The CDR3 loop is CASSPRSLLETQYF. Written as DNA, the CDR3 is TGTGCCAGCAGCCCTCGATCTCTCCTGGAGACCCAGTACTTC.

The chain is built from TRBV2 and TRBJ2-7, with D possibly TRBD1 on 7 matching bases. There are 15 residues in the CDR3. V was cut by 4 bases and J by 2 bases, with 15 bases left in between. Germline values: CDR1 SNHLY, CDR2 FYNNEI. CDR3 nucleotides: TGTGCCAGCAGTGGAGCAGGGGGGATCACCTACGAGCAGTACTTC. Its protein product is CASSGAGGITYEQYF.

The chain combines TRBV6-2 or TRBV6-3 with TRBJ2-3; perhaps TRBD2 as D (5 bases). The V end was cut by 2 bases, the J end by 6 bases, with 6 bases between. Germline V gene data show CDR1 as MNHEY and CDR2 as SVGEGT. This CDR3 has 12 residues. In nucleotides, the CDR3 is TGTGCCAGCAGTTACGCTAGCGATACGCAGTATTTT. Its protein product is CASSYASDTQYF.

The chain uses TRBV6-5 and TRBJ1-1, with TRBD1 as a possible D gene (5 bases). CDR1 MNHEY and CDR2 SVGAGI come from the germline V gene. This CDR3 contains 15 residues. V was shortened by 0 bases and J by 3 bases, with 11 bases between the two germline ends. CDR3 protein: CASSYSTGEHTEAFF. For the CDR3, the DNA is TGTGCCAGCAGTTACTCGACGGGGGAACACACTGAAGCTTTCTTT.

The rearrangement links TRBV5-6 to TRBJ1-5, with TRBD1 matching 7 bases. Unmatched junction bases numbered 3, after V lost 4 bases and J lost 5 bases. This CDR3 region has 13 residues. Germline V gene sequence: CDR1 SGHDT, CDR2 YYEEEE. CDR3 sequence reads: CASSPGTDQPQHF. Here the CDR3 DNA reads TGTGCCAGCAGCCCTGGGACAGATCAGCCCCAGCATTTT.

This clonotype has at least ten counts. The chain recombines TRBV9 with TRBJ2-7; D uncertain. Germline V gives CDR1 SGDLS, CDR2 YYNGEE. There are 13 residues in the CDR3. Deletions cut 0 bases from V and 7 bases from J, with 11 bases between. The CDR3 loop is CASSVALTPEQYF. CDR3 DNA sequence: TGTGCCAGCAGCGTAGCCCTGACTCCGGAGCAGTACTTC.

This clonotype appeared many times. The chain couples TRBV12-3 or TRBV12-4 to TRBJ2-7; D possibly corresponds to TRBD1 (5 bases). Deletions cut 3 bases from V and 0 bases from J, with 9 bases between. This CDR3 contains 14 residues. This chain's CDR3 is CASSLPDNSYEQYF. The CDR3 nucleotides read TGTGCCAGCAGTTTGCCGGACAACTCCTACGAGCAGTACTTC.